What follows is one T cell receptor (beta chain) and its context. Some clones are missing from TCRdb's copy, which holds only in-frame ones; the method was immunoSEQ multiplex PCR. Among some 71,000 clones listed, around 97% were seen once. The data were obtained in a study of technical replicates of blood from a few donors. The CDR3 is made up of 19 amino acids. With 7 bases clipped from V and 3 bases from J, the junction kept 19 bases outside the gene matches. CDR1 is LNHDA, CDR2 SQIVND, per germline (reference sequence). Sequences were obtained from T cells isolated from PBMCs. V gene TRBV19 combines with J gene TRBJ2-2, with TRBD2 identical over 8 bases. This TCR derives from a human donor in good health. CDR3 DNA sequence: TGTGCCAGTACCACGACGGGTGGTACGGGGGGGGCCCACACCGGGGAGCTGTTTTTT. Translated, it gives CASTTTGGTGGAHTGELFF.